One sample yielded the 28 T cell receptor beta chains listed below, sequenced in a study of control samples from healthy donors and cancer patients. Assay used: immunoSEQ multiplex PCR; TCRdb lists only in-frame clones, some missing. The sample includes around 82,000 clones, roughly 86% of them seen just once. Source material: blood. These receptors were taken from a man in his forties or fifties in good health.

This chain connects TRBV6-2 or TRBV6-3 to TRBJ2-2; tentatively, D is TRBD2 (5 bases). Germline assignment: CDR1 MNHEY and CDR2 SVGEGT. The V end was cut by 5 bases, the J end by 3 bases, with 13 bases between. This CDR3 spans 15 amino acids. CDR3 region: CASSAAELDTGELFF. Written as DNA, the CDR3 is TGTGCCAGCAGTGCAGCTGAACTAGACACCGGGGAGCTGTTTTTT.

The genes are TRBV2 and TRBJ1-5; TRBD1 agrees at 12 bases. CDR1 is SNHLY, CDR2 FYNNEI, per germline. V was clipped by 6 bases and J by 4 bases; unmatched bases: 13. The CDR3 is made up of 18 amino acids. The CDR3 bases are TGTGCCAGCAGATCCGGGACAGGGGGCCTAGCTGGTAATCAGCCCCAGCATTTT. It codes for CASRSGTGGLAGNQPQHF.

CDR3 DNA: TGCGCCAGCAGCCGGGGCGGGGAGGTGGTGCAGTTCTTC. Translation gives CASSRGGEVVQFF. V gene TRBV4-1 combines with J gene TRBJ2-1; possible D gene TRBD2, 6 bases. The germline CDR1 and CDR2 sequences are MGHRA and YSYEKL. Between the trimmed V and J ends, which lost 4 bases and 12 bases, there was a span of 16 bases. The CDR3 consists of 13 residues.

This chain connects TRBV6-5 to TRBJ1-1; D not certain. There are 13 residues in the CDR3. The germline V gene encodes CDR1 MNHEY and CDR2 SVGAGI. Trimming removed 0 bases from V and 10 bases from J, with 12 bases in between. CDR3 in amino acids: CASSYSLEGVAFF. The CDR3 DNA reads as TGTGCCAGCAGTTACTCGTTGGAGGGTGTAGCTTTCTTT.

The rearrangement links TRBV10-1 to TRBJ2-7; 8 bases map to TRBD1. The CDR3 sequence is 15 residues long. V was pared by 6 bases and J by 4 bases, with 11 bases of the junction left unmatched. The germline CDR1 and CDR2 sequences are WNHNN and SYGVQD (reference sequence). This CDR3 reads CASRAPGTGQYEQYV. The DNA of the CDR3 is TGCGCCAGCAGAGCCCCCGGGACAGGACAATACGAGCAGTACGTC.

V and J are TRBV11-2 and TRBJ2-7, with 7 positions matching TRBD1. The V gene end was trimmed by 5 bases and the J gene end by 3 bases; junction bases not matched to a gene: 7. CDR3 length equals 14 residues. Germline CDR1 and CDR2: SGHAT and FQNNGV. This chain's CDR3 is CASSLYRGSYEQYF. The CDR3 DNA follows: TGTGCCAGCAGCCTCTACAGGGGAAGCTACGAGCAGTACTTC.

The genes are TRBV6-5 and TRBJ2-1, with D tentatively TRBD2 (5 bases). Germline-derived CDR1 and CDR2 are MNHEY and SVGAGI. V dropped 0 bases and J dropped 2 bases, with 5 bases sitting between them. This CDR3 has 14 amino acids. The CDR3 sequence is CASSYSGTYNEQFF. Written as DNA, the CDR3 is TGTGCCAGCAGTTACTCCGGGACCTACAATGAGCAGTTCTTC.

This chain connects TRBV11-3 to TRBJ1-2; weak D call: TRBD1 (6 bases). This CDR3 spans 16 amino acids. V gave up 1 base and J gave up 6 bases, with 18 bases separating them. Germline CDR1 and CDR2: SGHNT and YENEEA. The CDR3 spells CASSLAPVGGADGYTF. CDR3 sequence (DNA): TGTGCCAGCAGCTTAGCGCCTGTTGGGGGGGCCGATGGCTACACCTTC.

The chain combines TRBV7-8 with TRBJ2-5, with D possibly matching TRBD1 (6 bases). Germline V gene sequence: CDR1 SGHVS, CDR2 FQNEAQ. With 7 bases removed from V and 5 bases from J, the gap between germline ends came to 17 bases. CDR3 length: 14 amino acids. CDR3 DNA: TGTGCCAGCACCCGACAGGAAAGTGTCGAGACCCAGTACTTC. Translating gives CASTRQESVETQYF.

This clone was seen just once. This sequence joins TRBV5-6 and TRBJ2-3; 9 bases align to TRBD2. Germline CDR1 and CDR2: SGHDT and YYEEEE. Trimming took 1 base from V and 0 from J; bases not matched to a gene: 3. The CDR3 is made up of 16 amino acids. The CDR3 DNA follows: TGTGCCAGCAGCTTGTTCAGCGGGGGGAGCACAGATACGCAGTATTTT. Translating it yields CASSLFSGGSTDTQYF.

This clone has only one observation. The chain employs TRBV15 and TRBJ2-3, with 7 bases matching TRBD1. Germline trimming cut 0 bases from V and 6 bases from J; bases unmatched to any gene: 6. The CDR3 is 15 amino acids. CDR1 LNHNV and CDR2 YYDKDF come from the germline V gene (reference sequence). Here the CDR3 DNA reads TGTGCCACCAGCAGAGATCCGGGACAGTGGGATACGCAGTATTTT. Residues: CATSRDPGQWDTQYF.

This chain connects TRBV29-1 to TRBJ1-4; D is ambiguous. The germline CDR1 and CDR2 sequences are SQVTM and ANQGSEA. V dropped 2 bases and J dropped 5 bases, with 6 bases sitting between them. The length of the CDR3 is 12 residues. The CDR3 coding sequence is TGCAGCGTTGAAACCCCCAATGAAAAACTGTTTTTT. Translation gives CSVETPNEKLFF. Drawing the rest from reference TRBV29-1 and TRBJ1-4, the complete variable domain is SAVISQKPSRDICQRGTSLTIQCQVDSQVTMMFWYRQQPGQSLTLIATANQGSEATYESGFVIDKFPISRPNLTFSTLTVSNMSPEDSSIYLCSVETPNEKLFFGSGTQLSVL.

The rearrangement links TRBV6-2 or TRBV6-3 to TRBJ1-1; 7 bases fit TRBD1. Germline CDR1 and CDR2: MNHEY and SVGEGT. V lost 6 bases to trimming and J lost 1 base; unmatched junction nucleotides: 11. The CDR3 is 16 amino acids. CDR3 in DNA: TGTGCCAGCAGCCCCGGACAGGCAACCTCGAACACTGAAGCTTTCTTT. Protein: CASSPGQATSNTEAFF.

The chain links TRBV11-1 to TRBJ2-4, with 13 bases matching TRBD2. With V trimmed by 4 bases and J by 7 bases, 4 bases remained unmatched. This CDR3 spans 15 amino acids. CDR1 is SGHAT and CDR2 is FQDESV in the germline V gene (reference sequence). CDR3 sequence: CASSSTSGGANIQYF. CDR3 bases: TGTGCCAGCAGCTCCACTAGCGGGGGGGCCAACATTCAGTACTTC.

The V gene is TRBV5-1, the J gene TRBJ1-4; D not resolved. Germline loops: CDR1 SGHRS, CDR2 YFSETQ. V was clipped by 0 bases and J by 2 bases, with 5 bases between them. CDR3 size: 14 residues. CDR3 coding DNA: TGCGCCAGCAGCTTGGACAGCACTAATGAAAAACTGTTTTTT. Translated: CASSLDSTNEKLFF.

The chain combines TRBV29-1 with TRBJ2-7; D tentatively fits TRBD1 or TRBD2 (5 bases each). Germline CDR1 SQVTM, CDR2 ANQGSEA. The CDR3 covers 14 residues. V was shortened by 7 bases and J by 3 bases, with 19 bases between the two germline ends. CDR3 sequence (DNA): TGCAGCGCTCCCTGGATTGTGGGGGACTACGAGCAGTACTTC. Translation: CSAPWIVGDYEQYF.

The V gene is TRBV5-1, the J gene TRBJ2-1; TRBD1 aligns across 8 bases. There are 15 residues in the CDR3. Per germline, CDR1 SGHRS and CDR2 YFSETQ. With V trimmed by 0 bases and J by 6 bases, 5 bases remained unmatched. The CDR3, as DNA: TGCGCCAGCAGCTTGGATTGGACAGGGATCAATGAGCAGTTCTTC. It specifies CASSLDWTGINEQFF.

This rearrangement joins TRBV7-8 to TRBJ1-5, with D maybe TRBD1 (5 bases). CDR1 and CDR2 (germline): SGHVS, FQNEAQ. V lost 3 bases to trimming and J lost 0 bases, with 12 bases between them. The CDR3 is 16 amino acids. DNA of the CDR3: TGTGCCAGCAGCTTTGGGACGGTCAATAGCAATCAGCCCCAGCATTTT. Amino acids: CASSFGTVNSNQPQHF.

CDR3 bases: TGTGCCAGCAGCCTAGGACAGGGGGTACTCCCAACCTTC. The encoded protein is CASSLGQGVLPTF. The genes are TRBV11-1 and TRBJ1-2; TRBD1 aligns across 10 bases. Unmatched junction bases numbered 11, after V lost 5 bases and J lost 14 bases. CDR3 length: 13 residues. Per the germline V gene, CDR1 is SGHAT and CDR2 is FQDESV (reference sequence).

The V and J genes are TRBV7-8 and TRBJ1-2; D is undetermined. This CDR3 is 14 amino acids long. Trimming removed 5 bases from V and 1 base from J, with 11 bases in between. Germline values: CDR1 SGHVS, CDR2 FQNEAQ. The CDR3 DNA follows: TGTGCCAGCAGCCGGAGTCCCAGTAACTATGGCTACACCTTC. As protein: CASSRSPSNYGYTF.

This sequence joins TRBV7-2 and TRBJ2-1; unclear D gene. CDR3 length: 15 amino acids. Deletions cut 7 bases from V and 0 bases from J, with 13 bases between. Germline CDR1 reads SGHTA; CDR2 reads FQGNSA. CDR3 DNA: TGTGCCAGCACCCTGGACGCAAACTCCTACAATGAGCAGTTCTTC. Amino acid sequence: CASTLDANSYNEQFF.

This clone was detected only once. The V gene is TRBV12-3 or TRBV12-4, the J gene TRBJ1-1, with D perhaps matching TRBD1 (5 bases). V was trimmed by 5 bases and J by 7 bases, leaving 8 bases between them. The CDR3 totals 11 residues. CDR3 coding DNA: TGTGCCAGCAGTCCGGGGGTTGAAGCTTTCTTT. This translates into CASSPGVEAFF.

The chain joins TRBV6-1 to TRBJ2-7, with 16 bases fitting TRBD2. The J segment lost 2 bases and the V segment lost 2 bases, leaving 9 bases of the junction unmatched. Germline assignment: CDR1 MNHNS and CDR2 SASEGT. The CDR3 loop spans 19 amino acids. In DNA, the CDR3 is TGTGCCAGCAGTGAATTGGGACTAGCGGGGGGGAGGGTCGCCTACGAGCAGTACGTC. Translated: CASSELGLAGGRVAYEQYV.

V gene TRBV24-1 combines with J gene TRBJ1-2, with D perhaps matching TRBD1 (6 bases). Germline CDR1 and CDR2: KGHDR and SFDVKD. The CDR3 spans 13 residues. The V and J ends lost 4 bases and 5 bases respectively, with 10 bases between them. The CDR3 loop reads CATSEKTGYGYTF. DNA for the CDR3: TGTGCCACCAGTGAAAAGACAGGTTATGGCTACACCTTC.

This CDR3 is CASSMMRGLAGVRNIQYF. CDR3 DNA: TGTGCCAGCTCGATGATGAGGGGACTAGCGGGAGTACGGAACATTCAGTACTTC. V is TRBV18 and J is TRBJ2-4; 14 bases map to TRBD2. The CDR3 is 18 residues long. V was clipped by 6 bases and J by 7 bases; unmatched bases: 14. Germline lookup yields CDR1 KGHSH and CDR2 LQKENI.

This chain uses TRBV2 with TRBJ2-3; tentative D call: TRBD2 (5 bases). The CDR3 sequence is 16 residues long. Germline lookup yields CDR1 SNHLY and CDR2 FYNNEI. V gave up 5 bases and J gave up 4 bases, with 19 bases separating them. This CDR3 reads CASSFPVRDIADTQYF. For the CDR3, the DNA is TGTGCCAGCAGTTTTCCCGTGAGGGATATCGCAGATACGCAGTATTTT. Full variable domain (missing parts from reference TRBV2 and TRBJ2-3): EPEVTQTPSHQVTQMGQEVILRCVPISNHLYFYWYRQILGQKVEFLVSFYNNEISEKSEIFDDQFSVERPDGSNFTLKIRSTKLEDSAMYFCASSFPVRDIADTQYFGPGTRLTVL.

This chain links TRBV4-3 with TRBJ2-1, with TRBD2 matching over 9 bases. The germline gives CDR1 LGHNA, CDR2 YSLEER. This CDR3 region has 17 residues. V was pared by 3 bases and J by 4 bases, with 10 bases of the junction left unmatched. The CDR3 DNA reads as TGCGCCAGCAGCCAGAGTTCCGGGACTAGCAGTTACAATGAGCAGTTCTTC. Translation: CASSQSSGTSSYNEQFF.

The chain carries TRBV2 and TRBJ2-1; 7 bases align to TRBD2. This CDR3 contains 16 residues. Germline V gene data show CDR1 as SNHLY and CDR2 as FYNNEI. J was trimmed by 0 bases and V by 3 bases; bases with no gene match: 5. The CDR3 here is CASSEGGGPSYNEQFF. The CDR3 nucleotides are TGTGCCAGCAGTGAGGGCGGGGGACCCTCCTACAATGAGCAGTTCTTC. Supplemented by reference TRBV2 and TRBJ2-1, the full variable domain reads EPEVTQTPSHQVTQMGQEVILRCVPISNHLYFYWYRQILGQKVEFLVSFYNNEISEKSEIFDDQFSVERPDGSNFTLKIRSTKLEDSAMYFCASSEGGGPSYNEQFFGPGTRLTVL.